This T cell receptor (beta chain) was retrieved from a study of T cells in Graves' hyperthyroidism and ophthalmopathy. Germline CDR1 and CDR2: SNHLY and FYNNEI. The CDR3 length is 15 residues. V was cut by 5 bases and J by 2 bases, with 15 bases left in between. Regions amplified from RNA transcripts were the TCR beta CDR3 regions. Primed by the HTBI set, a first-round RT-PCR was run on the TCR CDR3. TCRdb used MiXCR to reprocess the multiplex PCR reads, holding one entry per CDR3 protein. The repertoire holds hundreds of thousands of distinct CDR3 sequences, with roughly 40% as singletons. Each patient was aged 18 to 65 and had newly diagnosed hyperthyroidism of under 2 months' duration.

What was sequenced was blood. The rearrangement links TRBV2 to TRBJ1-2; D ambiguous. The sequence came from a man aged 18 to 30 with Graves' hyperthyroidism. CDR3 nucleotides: TGTGCCAGCAGTCCTCAGCCCCAGAAAAACTATGGCTACACCTTC. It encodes CASSPQPQKNYGYTF.